Sequencing of this T cell receptor beta chain was carried out in a study of T cells in Graves' hyperthyroidism and ophthalmopathy. RNA transcripts yielded amplified TCR beta CDR3 regions. In the first-round RT-PCR of the TCR CDR3, the HTBI primer set was used. TCRdb independently ran MiXCR on the multiplex PCR reads; one entry per CDR3 protein. The table includes under 400,000 distinct CDR3 sequences, 15% to 18% detected once. This clonotype has a count of ten or more. The sample comprised blood. This sequence originates from a young woman with Graves' hyperthyroidism that later progressed to Graves' ophthalmopathy.

The DNA for the CDR3 is TGTGCCAGCAGCTCGGGACGGAAAACTGAAGCTTTCTTT. It translates to CASSSGRKTEAFF. The chain uses TRBV7-2 and TRBJ1-1, with TRBD1 as a possible D gene (5 bases). The CDR3 has 13 residues. V lost 4 bases and J lost 5, with 11 bases in between. In germline, CDR1 is SGHTA, CDR2 FQGNSA.